This T cell receptor (beta chain) emerged from a study of graft-versus-host responses after intestinal transplantation. On the study more broadly: Among the recipients, all got anti-thymocyte globulin induction and then tacrolimus and steroids for approximately 3 years. Findings and limits, study-wide: Early post-transplant HvG declines were associated with peak circulating GvH clone levels. Patients with graft-donor T cell macrochimerism had high graft-versus-host to host-versus-graft clonal ratios in allografts. Some GvH clones appeared in ileal mucosa or blood before recipient bone marrow.

Generated by immunoSEQ multiplex PCR, the TCRdb table keeps only in-frame clones and is missing some. The data show more than 75,000 clones, 75% to 95% seen once. Points on this clone: Antigen unknown.

The CDR3 extends over 16 amino acids. The germline V gene encodes CDR1 SGHAT and CDR2 FQNNGV. V was trimmed by 7 bases and J by 0 bases, leaving 18 bases between them. The sample in question was unstimulated CD4+ T cells sorted from spleen or lymph node cells, obtained before transplant. The rearrangement links TRBV11-2 to TRBJ1-1; D might be TRBD1 (5 bases). The receptor comes from a human donor who was the organ donor for an intestinal transplant. This chain's CDR3 is CASTLSGGALNTEAFF. The CDR3 nucleotides are TGTGCCAGCACCCTTAGCGGAGGGGCTCTGAACACTGAAGCTTTCTTT.